One T cell receptor beta chain is described in this entry. Its antigen is undetermined. Treatment of the sample: 10-day PBMC culture with coronavirus spike peptide pools or control peptides (ViraFEST assay). This entry is derived from a study of vaccination and CD4 T cells after COVID-19. About the study: The cells in question were stimulated using overlapping spike peptides derived from SARS-CoV-2, HCoV-NL63, HCoV-OC43 and HCoV-229E. The study, taken as a whole, reports: Convalescent patients' clones that were vaccine-specific were spike mono-reactive in 304 of 307 cases.

Sequencing of DNA taken from cultured CD4+ T cells relied on the Oncomine TCR Beta short-read assay. MiXCR, applied by TCRdb to the PCR reads, yields one record per CDR3 protein. The profile shows under 25,000 distinct CDR3 sequences, over 45% of them singletons. This TCR derives from a human donor with COVID-19. The sequencing sample was made of cultured CD4+ T cells from blood.

Written as DNA, the CDR3 is TGCAGTGCTAGAGATTGGAGTTGGGCGGGGGCGCACACAGATACGCAGTATTTT. The encoded protein is CSARDWSWAGAHTDTQYF. The genes are TRBV20-1 and TRBJ2-3; maybe TRBD2 (7 bases). V was shortened by 0 bases and J by 2 bases, with 21 bases between the two germline ends. Germline CDR1 reads DFQATT; CDR2 reads SNEGSKA (reference sequence). The CDR3 is 18 residues long.